The next 2 T cell receptor beta chains were all read from a single sample in a study of blood T cell repertoires in COVID-19. Repertoires were generated with immunoSEQ multiplex PCR, while TCRdb's copy carries only in-frame clones and drops some. This sample yields 150,000 to 200,000 clones, of which roughly 80% are seen a single time; 7% belongs to the top ten. Sequencing was carried out using peripheral blood. These receptors originate from a woman aged 35 to 49 with COVID-19, enrolled during active disease.

This chain joins TRBV7-6 and TRBJ2-3; weak D call: TRBD2 (7 bases). The V gene lost 1 base and the J gene lost 5 bases, with 13 bases spanning the gap. The CDR3 has 15 residues. CDR1 SGHVS and CDR2 FNYEAQ come from the germline V gene. CDR3 nucleotide sequence: TGTGCCAGCAGCTTAGTGGGGAGGGGGGTAGATACGCAGTATTTT. As protein: CASSLVGRGVDTQYF.

The V and J genes are TRBV7-8 and TRBJ2-3; D may be TRBD1 (8 bases). The germline V gene encodes CDR1 SGHVS and CDR2 FQNEAQ. The CDR3 sequence is 21 residues long. The ends were cut back, 5 bases at V and 1 base at J, with 31 bases in the middle. Here the CDR3 DNA reads TGTGCCAGCAGCAACCACCGCAGGGGGCTTGGAGGGAGGGGTGGCACAGATACGCAGTATTTT. Translating gives CASSNHRRGLGGRGGTDTQYF.